The T cell receptor beta chain under discussion was sequenced for a study of cytomegalovirus exposure and HLA in healthy donors. Looking at the study overall: A subsequent analysis stated that the roughly 130 validation repertoires were run on the same platform as the 600 to 750 first-cohort repertoires.

This CDR3 contains 12 residues. Germline V gene lookup returns CDR1 MDHEN and CDR2 SYDVKM. Clones were sequenced by immunoSEQ multiplex PCR, and TCRdb holds only the in-frame ones, with some missing. The sample contains 200,000 to 250,000 clones, around nine tenths of which appear only once. Among the 120 subjects of the validation cohort, separate from the 666-subject first cohort, were the donors. Concerning this clone itself: Its cognate antigen is unknown.

Study conclusions and caveats: Most TCR sequences showed up rarely, but some public TCRs showed up in many donors. Testing in vitro showed a few CMV-associated chains specific for CMV antigens.

Sequenced: PBMCs. The rearrangement uses TRBV28 and TRBJ2-7; 7 bases are shared with TRBD1. The TCR comes from a woman between 18 and 30 years old in good health and CMV-seronegative. CDR3 DNA sequence: TGTGAAAGTCAGGGGGACACCTACGAGCAGTACTTC. Translation gives CESQGDTYEQYF.